These 27 T cell receptor beta chains were sequenced from one sample in a study of cytomegalovirus exposure and HLA in healthy donors. Researchers ran the PCR with 60 Vbeta and 13 Jbeta primers. Libraries were prepared by immunoSEQ multiplex PCR; TCRdb keeps only in-frame clonotypes and omits some of them. This table lists 200,000 or so clones. Sequenced sample: PBMCs. The receptor source for this set is a boy aged 5-17 years in good health and CMV-seronegative.

The chain couples TRBV14 to TRBJ2-7, with a tentative D call TRBD2 (6 bases). The CDR3 length is 17 residues. With 4 bases removed from V and 0 bases from J, the gap between germline ends came to 19 bases. From germline, CDR1 is SGHDN and CDR2 FVKESK. The CDR3 DNA sequence: TGTGCCAGCAGCCCCGGTATAGCGGCGATGAGCTCCTACGAGCAGTACTTC. Its protein is CASSPGIAAMSSYEQYF.

The chain links TRBV14 to TRBJ2-5, with D possibly matching TRBD1 (5 bases). The CDR3 length is 16 residues. V was trimmed by 0 bases and J by 1 base, leaving 12 bases between them. Germline V gives CDR1 SGHDN, CDR2 FVKESK. As DNA, the CDR3 is TGTGCCAGCAGCCAAGACCATCAGGGAACCCAAGAGACCCAGTACTTC. Translating gives CASSQDHQGTQETQYF. The full variable domain, in which reference TRBV14 and TRBJ2-5 provide the parts outside the CDR3, is EAGVTQFPSHSVIEKGQTVTLRCDPISGHDNLYWYRRVMGKEIKFLLHFVKESKQDESGMPNNRFLAERTGGTYSTLKVQPAELEDSGVYFCASSQDHQGTQETQYFGPGTRLLVL.

The genes are TRBV29-1 and TRBJ2-7, with 8 bases lining up with TRBD1. The CDR3 length is 13 residues. CDR1 is SQVTM and CDR2 is ANQGSEA in the germline V gene. Germline trimming cut 4 bases from V and 6 bases from J; bases unmatched to any gene: 8. CDR3 coding DNA: TGCAGCGTTGCAGGGGGCGAAGCTTCCGAGCAGTACTTC. Amino acid sequence: CSVAGGEASEQYF.

As regards this clone: At the DNA level, this CDR3 is encoded by other sequences in the same sample as well. CDR3 residues: CAWSRGETQYF. CDR3 nucleotide sequence: TGTGCCTGGTCTAGGGGAGAGACCCAGTACTTC. The chain employs TRBV30 and TRBJ2-5, with D maybe TRBD1 (5 bases). This CDR3 is 11 amino acids long. V was clipped by 5 bases and J by 4 bases, with 8 bases between them. Per the germline V gene, CDR1 is GTSNPN and CDR2 is SVGIG (reference sequence).

The chain uses TRBV2 and TRBJ2-3, with TRBD2 as a possible D gene (6 bases). V was cut by 10 bases and J by 0 bases, with 14 bases left in between. Germline V lookup: CDR1 SNHLY, CDR2 FYNNEI. CDR3 length: 14 amino acids. DNA for the CDR3: TGTGCCACTCAAGCGGGCGCTAGCACAGATACGCAGTATTTT. Translating gives CATQAGASTDTQYF. Filled out from reference TRBV2 and TRBJ2-3, the complete variable domain reads EPEVTQTPSHQVTQMGQEVILRCVPISNHLYFYWYRQILGQKVEFLVSFYNNEISEKSEIFDDQFSVERPDGSNFTLKIRSTKLEDSAMYFCATQAGASTDTQYFGPGTRLTVL.

As concerns this clone: One end of the junction fails to match germline, which may point to a read error. The V gene is TRBV7-9, the J gene TRBJ1-6, with no clear D. CDR3 length equals 14 residues. Germline V gives CDR1 SEHNR, CDR2 FQNEAQ (reference sequence). CDR3 amino acids: CASSSHSFNSPLHF. CDR3 sequence (DNA): TGTGCCAGCAGTTCCCACTCCTTTAATTCACCCCTCCACTTT.

The chain combines TRBV19 with TRBJ2-5, with D possibly matching TRBD2 (6 bases). This CDR3 has 13 residues. Germline V gives CDR1 LNHDA, CDR2 SQIVND (reference sequence). The CDR3 sequence: CDMPGTRTGTQYF. The DNA of the CDR3 is TGTGACATGCCCGGGACTCGCACGGGGACCCAGTACTTC.

The rearrangement uses TRBV29-1 and TRBJ1-3; 7 nucleotides line up with TRBD1. The CDR3 has 17 amino acids. The germline CDR1 and CDR2 sequences are SQVTM and ANQGSEA. The ends lost 7 bases at V and 0 bases at J; junction bases unmatched: 15. CDR3 amino acids: CSADASTGELSGNTIYF. The CDR3 DNA follows: TGCAGCGCCGACGCATCAACAGGGGAACTCTCTGGAAACACCATATATTTT.

The chain joins TRBV13 to TRBJ2-1, with D possibly TRBD2 on 6 matching bases. The CDR3 covers 15 residues. V was clipped by 1 base and J by 1 base, with 8 bases between them. The germline V gene has CDR1 PRHDT and CDR2 FYEKMQ (reference sequence). The CDR3 region has the DNA TGTGCCAGCAGCTTAGTGGGGGGATCCTACAATGAGCAGTTCTTC. The encoded protein is CASSLVGGSYNEQFF.

The genes are TRBV5-6 and TRBJ2-1; 12 bases are a match to TRBD2. CDR1 and CDR2 from the germline V gene are SGHDT and YYEEEE. The length of the CDR3 is 15 residues. Trimming cost V 4 bases and J 8 bases; bases outside gene matches: 7. CDR3 sequence (DNA): TGTGCCAGCAGCCTAGCGGGGGGGACAGGTCATGAGCAGTTCTTC. Protein: CASSLAGGTGHEQFF.

The chain combines TRBV19 with TRBJ2-7, with D possibly matching TRBD1 (6 bases). The CDR3 runs 17 residues. Germline values: CDR1 LNHDA, CDR2 SQIVND (reference sequence). V was clipped by 6 bases and J by 0 bases, with 21 bases between them. CDR3 nucleotides: TGTGCCAGTAGCCTAACCCGGCGGCAGGGGATCTCCTACGAGCAGTACTTC. Protein sequence: CASSLTRRQGISYEQYF.

The J gene is TRBJ2-7, the V gene TRBV4-1; no reliable D call. Trimming shortened V by 8 bases and J by 5 bases, and 16 bases separated the two germline ends. Germline values: CDR1 MGHRA, CDR2 YSYEKL. The CDR3 is made up of 13 amino acids. The CDR3 DNA reads as TGCGCCAGCGCCCGGGTCTTGAGCGACGAGCAGTACTTC. Amino acids: CASARVLSDEQYF.

The CDR3 reads CAWSRGRPEAFF. The CDR3 coding sequence is TGTGCCTGGAGTCGAGGGCGGCCTGAAGCTTTCTTT. The chain joins TRBV30 to TRBJ1-1; D uncertain. The CDR3 totals 12 residues. The V gene's germline CDR1 is GTSNPN and CDR2 SVGIG (reference sequence). V lost 2 bases and J 6 bases, leaving 10 bases between the germline ends.

The chain joins TRBV10-1 to TRBJ1-5; 9 nucleotides line up with TRBD1. Germline V gene data show CDR1 as WNHNN and CDR2 as SYGVQD (reference sequence). Germline trimming cut 8 bases from V and 0 bases from J; bases unmatched to any gene: 17. CDR3 length: 19 residues. The CDR3 DNA reads TGCGCCAGCCCAAAAATGGGACAGGGCGGAGGTTTTAGCAATCAGCCCCAGCATTTT. Its translation is CASPKMGQGGGFSNQPQHF.

The chain is built from TRBV4-1 and TRBJ2-1; TRBD2 might be the D (7 bases). Trimming shortened V by 0 bases and J by 8 bases, and 14 bases separated the two germline ends. The CDR3 spans 15 residues. The germline V gene has CDR1 MGHRA and CDR2 YSYEKL. This CDR3 reads CASSQDRTRGYEQFF. The CDR3, as DNA: TGCGCCAGCAGCCAAGATAGGACTAGGGGGTATGAGCAGTTCTTC.

The V call is TRBV7-3, the J call TRBJ1-1; possible D gene TRBD1, 5 bases. Germline CDR1 SGHTA, CDR2 FQGTGA. The CDR3 loop spans 15 amino acids. V was cut by 5 bases and J by 0 bases, with 13 bases left in between. CDR3 DNA: TGTGCCAGCAGCGCCGGTATAGGGGTGAACACTGAAGCTTTCTTT. Amino acids: CASSAGIGVNTEAFF.

V usage is TRBV28 and J usage is TRBJ1-6, with 9 bases lining up with TRBD1. V shed 8 bases and J 9 bases; nucleotides not matched to a gene: 8. This CDR3 spans 14 amino acids. The germline CDR1 and CDR2 sequences are MDHEN and SYDVKM. The CDR3 sequence is CASAIGTGSSPLHF. CDR3 DNA: TGTGCCAGCGCAATCGGGACAGGGTCTTCACCCCTCCACTTT.

The chain recombines TRBV15 with TRBJ1-5, with 10 bases fitting TRBD1. After removal of 7 bases from V and 0 bases from J, the junction contained 15 bases not matched to a gene. CDR3 length: 19 residues. The germline CDR1 and CDR2 sequences are LNHNV and YYDKDF (reference sequence). CDR3 bases: TGTGCCACCAAAGCAGGCGGGACAGGGGATTACTATAGCAATCAGCCCCAGCATTTT. This translates into CATKAGGTGDYYSNQPQHF.

The chain carries TRBV19 and TRBJ1-5; TRBD1 is a possible D gene (6 bases). Trimming removed 3 bases at V and 5 bases at J, with 23 bases between. Germline V lookup: CDR1 LNHDA, CDR2 SQIVND (reference sequence). The CDR3 contains 18 residues. The CDR3 region is CASSMPRGARQDDQPQHF. In DNA, the CDR3 is TGTGCCAGTAGTATGCCCCGAGGCGCCCGACAGGACGATCAGCCCCAGCATTTT.

CDR3 sequence: CASRLNRVPGETQYF. Here the CDR3 DNA reads TGTGCCAGCAGACTGAATCGGGTGCCGGGGGAGACCCAGTACTTC. V is TRBV7-8 and J is TRBJ2-5; the D gene is possibly TRBD2 (5 bases). The V and J ends lost 6 bases and 5 bases respectively, with 19 bases between them. In germline, CDR1 is SGHVS, CDR2 FQNEAQ. This CDR3 comprises 15 residues. The entire variable domain, with the rest obtained from reference TRBV7-8 and TRBJ2-5, is as follows: GAGVSQSPRYKVAKRGQDVALRCDPISGHVSLFWYQQALGQGPEFLTYFQNEAQLDKSGLPSDRFFAERPEGSVSTLKIQRTQQEDSAVYLCASRLNRVPGETQYFGPGTRLLVL.

CDR3 sequence reads: CAWDRGISAKNIQYF. The CDR3 DNA follows: TGTGCCTGGGACAGGGGCATCTCAGCCAAAAACATTCAGTACTTC. The chain carries TRBV30 and TRBJ2-4; 8 positions agree with TRBD1. CDR3 length: 15 amino acids. CDR1 is GTSNPN, CDR2 SVGIG, per germline (reference sequence). J gave up 0 bases and V 5 bases, and 6 bases lay outside the gene matches.

The chain is built from TRBV4-1 and TRBJ1-2, with TRBD1 as a possible D gene (6 bases). There are 16 residues in the CDR3. Germline CDR1 is MGHRA and CDR2 is YSYEKL. The V end lost 1 base, the J end lost 3 bases, and 15 bases lay between the germline ends. CDR3 sequence (DNA): TGCGCCAGCAGCCAAGTATTTTCGGGGGGCGACTATGGCTACACCTTC. This translates into CASSQVFSGGDYGYTF.

The chain joins TRBV7-2 to TRBJ1-6; 7 positions agree with TRBD1. Losses at the gene ends were 2 bases for V and 7 bases for J; bases not matched to a gene: 8. The CDR3 consists of 16 residues. Germline V gives CDR1 SGHTA, CDR2 FQGNSA. CDR3 region: CASSLRLTGRNSPLHF. CDR3 coding DNA: TGTGCCAGCAGCTTAAGGTTGACAGGGAGGAATTCACCCCTCCACTTT.

In regard to this clone: The same CDR3 can be traced to other DNA sequences in this sample. V and J are TRBV5-1 and TRBJ1-1; D is possibly TRBD1 (6 bases). The V and J ends lost 8 bases and 3 bases respectively, with 20 bases between them. This CDR3 comprises 15 residues. Germline-derived CDR1 and CDR2 are SGHRS and YFSETQ. The CDR3 DNA sequence: TGCGCCAGTAGAAACCACCCCCAGGGGTACACTGAAGCTTTCTTT. This gives the protein CASRNHPQGYTEAFF.

The chain carries TRBV19 and TRBJ2-2; D might be TRBD2 (6 bases). V dropped 5 bases and J dropped 4 bases, with 14 bases sitting between them. From germline, CDR1 is LNHDA and CDR2 SQIVND (reference sequence). This CDR3 is 15 amino acids long. CDR3: CASSLREIFTGELFF. DNA of the CDR3: TGTGCCAGTAGTCTCCGGGAGATCTTCACCGGGGAGCTGTTTTTT.

The chain couples TRBV5-1 to TRBJ1-2; D not certain. Between the trimmed V and J ends, which lost 4 bases and 3 bases, there was a span of 13 bases. The CDR3 sequence is 14 residues long. CDR1 is SGHRS, CDR2 YFSETQ, per germline. The DNA of the CDR3 is TGCGCCAGCAGCCCAGAGGCAGTGGACTATGGCTACACCTTC. This translates into CASSPEAVDYGYTF.

The V call is TRBV9, the J call TRBJ1-2; possibly TRBD1 for D (5 bases). The CDR3 runs to 15 residues. Germline CDR1 and CDR2: SGDLS and YYNGEE. The V gene lost 3 bases and the J gene lost 2 bases, with 14 bases spanning the gap. CDR3 coding DNA: TGTGCCAGCAGCGCGAGGGTGGGGGGGAACTATGGCTACACCTTC. It yields the protein CASSARVGGNYGYTF.